These 17 T cell receptor beta chains were all obtained from the same sample, sequenced in a study of CD8+ T cells in alopecia areata. cDNA serving as the sequencing template came from extracted, reverse transcribed RNA. Assay: immunoSEQ multiplex PCR; the TCRdb copy retains only in-frame clones and omits some. The table records about 150,000 clones, around 87% of them present only once. The specimen comprised CD8+ T cells sorted from blood, sampled at week 0. The source is a human donor with alopecia areata.

This chain uses TRBV5-6 with TRBJ1-5; tentative D call: TRBD1 (5 bases). This CDR3 has 13 residues. Deletions cut 0 bases from V and 6 bases from J, with 7 bases between. The V gene's germline CDR1 is SGHDT and CDR2 YYEEEE. The CDR3 DNA reads as TGTGCCAGCAGCTTGGGGGGGTTTCAGCCCCAGCATTTT. Amino acid sequence: CASSLGGFQPQHF. The variable domain in full, with the rest retrieved from reference TRBV5-6 and TRBJ1-5, is DAGVTQSPTHLIKTRGQQVTLRCSPKSGHDTVSWYQQALGQGPQFIFQYYEEEERQRGNFPDRFSGHQFPNYSSELNVNALLLGDSALYLCASSLGGFQPQHFGDGTRLSIL.

The chain couples TRBV11-2 to TRBJ2-2; 7 nucleotides match TRBD1. The ends lost 4 bases at V and 2 bases at J; junction bases unmatched: 4. The V gene's germline CDR1 is SGHAT and CDR2 FQNNGV. This CDR3 spans 15 amino acids. The CDR3 sequence is CASSSRDSNTGELFF. In DNA, the CDR3 is TGTGCCAGCAGCTCCCGGGACAGTAACACCGGGGAGCTGTTTTTT.

This chain uses TRBV13 with TRBJ2-7; 9 positions agree with TRBD1. Germline V gene data show CDR1 as PRHDT and CDR2 as FYEKMQ (reference sequence). V shed 4 bases and J 2 bases; nucleotides not matched to a gene: 12. The CDR3 runs 17 residues. This CDR3 reads CASSSNPGQGIPYEQYF. CDR3 DNA sequence: TGTGCCAGCAGCTCGAACCCGGGACAGGGAATACCCTACGAGCAGTACTTC.

The V gene is TRBV12-5, the J gene TRBJ2-2, with no clear D. The ends were cut back, 6 bases at V and 1 base at J, with 6 bases in the middle. CDR3 length: 13 amino acids. Per germline, CDR1 LGHNT and CDR2 FRNRAP. The CDR3 reads CASGRENTGELFF. The CDR3 nucleotides are TGTGCTAGTGGAAGGGAGAACACCGGGGAGCTGTTTTTT.

The chain combines TRBV12-5 with TRBJ2-7, with D possibly TRBD1 on 6 matching bases. Germline loops: CDR1 LGHNT, CDR2 FRNRAP. The V and J ends lost 1 base and 4 bases respectively, with 14 bases between them. The CDR3 is 15 residues long. CDR3 protein: CASGLDRVLGYEQYF. DNA for the CDR3: TGTGCTAGTGGTTTGGACAGGGTGCTGGGGTACGAGCAGTACTTC.

V usage is TRBV9 and J usage is TRBJ2-3; 8 nucleotides match TRBD2. Germline CDR1 is SGDLS and CDR2 is YYNGEE. The V and J ends lost 4 bases and 5 bases, in that order; junction bases with no gene match: 12. CDR3 length equals 16 residues. Written as DNA, the CDR3 is TGTGCCAGCAGCCCCCCCGCGATAACTAGCGGAGATACGCAGTATTTT. It translates to CASSPPAITSGDTQYF.

The chain joins TRBV5-1 to TRBJ2-7, with 7 bases matching TRBD2. This CDR3 is 14 amino acids long. Germline values: CDR1 SGHRS, CDR2 YFSETQ. The J segment lost 9 bases and the V segment lost 4 bases, leaving 13 bases of the junction unmatched. CDR3 sequence: CASSPGLDVGGQYF. In DNA form, the CDR3 reads TGCGCCAGCAGCCCTGGACTAGATGTGGGGGGGCAGTACTTC. Filled out from reference TRBV5-1 and TRBJ2-7, the complete variable domain reads KAGVTQTPRYLIKTRGQQVTLSCSPISGHRSVSWYQQTPGQGLQFLFEYFSETQRNKGNFPGRFSGRQFSNSRSEMNVSTLELGDSALYLCASSPGLDVGGQYFGPGTRLTVT.

The chain combines TRBV27 with TRBJ1-2; D not certain. Between the trimmed V and J ends, which lost 0 bases and 2 bases, there was a span of 7 bases. There are 14 residues in the CDR3. The germline V gene encodes CDR1 MNHEY and CDR2 SMNVEV (reference sequence). CDR3: CASSLSYSNYGYTF. The DNA of the CDR3 is TGTGCCAGCAGTTTATCCTACAGCAACTATGGCTACACCTTC.

The rearrangement uses TRBV27 and TRBJ2-2; possible D gene TRBD2, 5 bases. Between the trimmed V and J ends, which lost 3 bases and 6 bases, there was a span of 14 bases. CDR1 is MNHEY, CDR2 SMNVEV, per germline (reference sequence). The CDR3 length is 15 residues. The CDR3 DNA follows: TGTGCCAGCAGTTTTGGCGAGGGCTTGGCCGGGGAGCTGTTTTTT. It specifies CASSFGEGLAGELFF.

V and J are TRBV9 and TRBJ2-2; TRBD1 matches 10 bases. The CDR3 extends over 16 amino acids. J gave up 7 bases and V 3 bases, and 9 bases lay outside the gene matches. CDR1 SGDLS and CDR2 YYNGEE come from the germline V gene. CDR3 sequence (DNA): TGTGCCAGCAGCGCCGGGGACAGGGGTTTTCTCGGGGAGCTGTTTTTT. It codes for CASSAGDRGFLGELFF.

V and J are TRBV9 and TRBJ2-7, with 10 bases that match TRBD2. CDR1 is SGDLS, CDR2 YYNGEE, per germline. The CDR3 is 14 residues long. The V segment lost 0 bases and the J segment 5 bases; nucleotides outside the gene matches: 2. CDR3 nucleotide sequence: TGTGCCAGCAGCGTAGGGACTAGCGGCGACGAGCAGTACTTC. This gives the protein CASSVGTSGDEQYF.

The chain employs TRBV29-1 and TRBJ2-2; TRBD1 matches at 9 bases. The ends lost 6 bases at V and 5 bases at J; junction bases unmatched: 10. CDR1 SQVTM and CDR2 ANQGSEA come from the germline V gene. The CDR3 consists of 15 residues. The CDR3 protein is CSVDTGGVGTGELFF. DNA of the CDR3: TGCAGCGTGGACACAGGGGGCGTGGGAACCGGGGAGCTGTTTTTT.

CDR3 loop: CASSPLVDTQYF. The CDR3 nucleotides read TGTGCCAGCAGCCCCCTCGTAGATACGCAGTATTTT. This chain joins TRBV7-6 and TRBJ2-3; no clear D gene. This CDR3 comprises 12 residues. The ends were cut back, 5 bases at V and 5 bases at J, with 8 bases in the middle. Germline CDR1 reads SGHVS; CDR2 reads FNYEAQ.

The V and J genes are TRBV7-9 and TRBJ2-7, with D hard to call. Germline V gene data show CDR1 as SEHNR and CDR2 as FQNEAQ (reference sequence). V was shortened by 5 bases and J by 2 bases, with 13 bases between the two germline ends. The CDR3 is made up of 14 amino acids. DNA of the CDR3: TGTGCCAGCAGCCCCCCTGGGCTTACCTACGAGCAGTACTTC. It specifies CASSPPGLTYEQYF.

Remarks on this clone: One end of the junction varies from germline; a read error may be responsible. J is TRBJ2-1 and V is TRBV7-7; 8 bases line up with TRBD1. The CDR3 is 14 amino acids. In germline, CDR1 is SSHAT, CDR2 FNYEAQ (reference sequence). This CDR3 is CASSLVQGDNEQFF. In nucleotides, the CDR3 is TGTGCTAGCAGCTTAGTACAGGGGGACAATGAGCAGTTCTTC.

In DNA, the CDR3 is TGCAGCGTGGGCCAGGGGGTGATTAACTATGGCTACACCTTC. It specifies CSVGQGVINYGYTF. V and J are TRBV29-1 and TRBJ1-2; 7 bases are shared with TRBD1. V gave up 6 bases and J gave up 1 base; unmatched junction bases: 8. The CDR3 is 14 amino acids. Germline V gene data show CDR1 as SQVTM and CDR2 as ANQGSEA.

This clone was counted only a few times. This chain joins TRBV7-9 and TRBJ2-7; TRBD1 matches at 9 bases. V lost 4 bases, J lost 3 bases, and 7 bases stayed unmatched. CDR1 and CDR2 from the germline V gene are SEHNR and FQNEAQ (reference sequence). CDR3 size: 15 residues. The CDR3 sequence: CASSSPGQGGYEQYF. CDR3 DNA: TGTGCCAGCAGCTCTCCGGGACAGGGTGGCTACGAGCAGTACTTC. The full variable domain, rest sourced from reference TRBV7-9 and TRBJ2-7, is DTGVSQNPRHKITKRGQNVTFRCDPISEHNRLYWYRQTLGQGPEFLTYFQNEAQLEKSRLLSDRFSAERPKGSFSTLEIQRTEQGDSAMYLCASSSPGQGGYEQYFGPGTRLTVT.